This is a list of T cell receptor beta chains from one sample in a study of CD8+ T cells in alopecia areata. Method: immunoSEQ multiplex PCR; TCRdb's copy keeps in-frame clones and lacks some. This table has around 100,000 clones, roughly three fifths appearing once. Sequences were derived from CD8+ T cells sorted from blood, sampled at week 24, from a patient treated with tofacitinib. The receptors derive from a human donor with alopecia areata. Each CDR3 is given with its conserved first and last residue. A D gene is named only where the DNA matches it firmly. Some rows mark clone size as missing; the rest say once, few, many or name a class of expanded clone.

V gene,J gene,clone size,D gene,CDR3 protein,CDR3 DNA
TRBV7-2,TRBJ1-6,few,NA,CASSLSGESSYNSPLHF,TGTGCCAGCAGCTTGTCAGGGGAGAGCTCCTATAATTCACCCCTCCACTTT
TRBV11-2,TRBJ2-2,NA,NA,CASSLFRGSNTGELFF,TGTGCCAGCAGCTTATTTCGGGGAAGTAACACCGGGGAGCTGTTTTTT
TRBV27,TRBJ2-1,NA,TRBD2,CASSYPAGGTRSYNEQFF,TGTGCCAGCAGTTATCCAGCGGGGGGTACCCGCTCCTACAATGAGCAGTTCTTC
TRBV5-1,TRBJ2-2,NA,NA,CASSFGFVLGVRGGELFF,TGCGCCAGCAGCTTCGGCTTTGTCCTAGGGGTCAGAGGCGGGGAGCTGTTTTTT
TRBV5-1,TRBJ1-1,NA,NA,CASSPGLIWGEAFF,TGCGCCAGCAGCCCGGGACTAATCTGGGGTGAAGCTTTCTTT
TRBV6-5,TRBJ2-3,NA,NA,CASSYGGLSTDTQYF,TGTGCCAGCAGTTACGGAGGACTTAGCACAGATACGCAGTATTTT
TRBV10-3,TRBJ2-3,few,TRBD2,CAITSGGTDTQYF,TGTGCCATCACCAGCGGGGGAACAGATACGCAGTATTTT
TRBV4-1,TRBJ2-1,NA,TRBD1,CASSQGTGGAYNEQFF,TGCGCCAGCAGCCAAGGGACAGGGGGCGCCTACAATGAGCAGTTCTTC
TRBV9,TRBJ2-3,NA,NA,CASSVRQADTQYF,TGTGCCAGCAGCGTAAGACAAGCAGATACGCAGTATTTT
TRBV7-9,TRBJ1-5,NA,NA,CASSASPGFSRGADQPQHF,TGTGCCAGCAGCGCCTCTCCAGGGTTCTCGAGGGGAGCCGATCAGCCCCAGCATTTT
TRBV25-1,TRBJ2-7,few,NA,CASSPSGAEQYF,TGTGCCAGCAGTCCTTCAGGGGCCGAGCAGTACTTC
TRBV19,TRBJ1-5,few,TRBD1,CASTLDRVVNQPQHF,TGTGCCAGTACATTGGACAGGGTTGTCAATCAGCCCCAGCATTTT
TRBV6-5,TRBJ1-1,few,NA,CASSYGTEAFF,TGTGCCAGCAGTTACGGGACTGAAGCTTTCTTT
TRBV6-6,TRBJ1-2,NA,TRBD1,CASRPGTGNYGYTF,TGTGCCAGCAGGCCCGGGACAGGGAACTATGGCTACACCTTC
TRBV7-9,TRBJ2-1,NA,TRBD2,CASSLPSSGESSYNEQFF,TGTGCCAGCAGCTTACCTTCTAGCGGAGAGAGCTCCTACAATGAGCAGTTCTTC
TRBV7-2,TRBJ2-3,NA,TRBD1,CASSLTGTGTQYF,TGTGCCAGCAGCTTAACCGGGACAGGAACGCAGTATTTT
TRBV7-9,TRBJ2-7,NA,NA,CASSSDYEQYF,TGTGCCAGCAGTTCAGACTACGAGCAGTACTTC
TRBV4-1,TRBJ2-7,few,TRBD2,CASSQGSGGQYF,TGCGCCAGCAGCCAAGGATCGGGGGGACAGTACTTC